The 27 T cell receptor beta chains given below trace back to one sample, sequenced in a study of post-analysis software for immune sequencing data. General observations from the study: Roughly five TRBV segments were more frequent in patients than controls; TRBV5-6, TRBV5-1 and TRBV20-1 belonged to this group.

For these receptors, no antigen is known. cDNA libraries for TCR beta contained unique molecular identifiers. TCRdb redid the calling of the PCR reads with MiXCR, one entry per CDR3 protein. This sample has roughly 430,000 distinct CDR3 sequences, with approximately 38% found just once. Sequences were obtained from blood. All receptors come from a girl aged 2-15 years with multiple sclerosis.

The V and J genes are TRBV7-9 and TRBJ1-5; the D is unclear. Germline CDR1 reads SEHNR; CDR2 reads FQNEAQ (reference sequence). The CDR3 is made up of 15 amino acids. The ends were cut back, 1 base at V and 0 bases at J, with 7 bases in the middle. CDR3 nucleotides: TGTGCCAGCAGCTTAGTGGCGGGTAGCAATCAGCCCCAGCATTTT. It specifies CASSLVAGSNQPQHF.

V gene TRBV6-2 or TRBV6-3 combines with J gene TRBJ1-5; tentative D call: TRBD1 (5 bases). CDR1 is MNHEY and CDR2 is SVGEGT in the germline V gene. The V gene lost 6 bases and the J gene lost 4 bases, with 16 bases spanning the gap. The length of the CDR3 is 15 residues. CDR3 loop: CASRTSGTVNQPQHF. The DNA for the CDR3 is TGTGCCAGCAGGACTTCCGGGACGGTGAATCAGCCCCAGCATTTT.

This clonotype was found once. The CDR3 DNA follows: TGTGCCAGCAGCGTAGGAGGCACAGGGGGCCCCTATGGCTACACCTTC. It translates to CASSVGGTGGPYGYTF. The chain joins TRBV9 to TRBJ1-2, with 9 bases identical to TRBD1. Per germline, CDR1 SGDLS and CDR2 YYNGEE. J gave up 4 bases and V 0 bases, and 7 bases lay outside the gene matches. The CDR3 has 16 residues.

This clonotype was seen more than once but under ten times. The V gene is TRBV10-3, the J gene TRBJ2-7, with D possibly being TRBD1 or TRBD2 (5 bases each). This CDR3 contains 15 residues. Trimming shortened V by 6 bases and J by 2 bases, and 17 bases separated the two germline ends. Germline V gene data show CDR1 as ENHRY and CDR2 as SYGVKD. CDR3 region: CAISLLEGRAYEQYF. CDR3 sequence (DNA): TGTGCCATCAGCCTCCTTGAGGGGCGAGCCTACGAGCAGTACTTC.

The gene calls are TRBV20-1 and TRBJ2-2; D might be TRBD2 (5 bases). CDR1 and CDR2 from the germline V gene are DFQATT and SNEGSKA (reference sequence). The CDR3 has 16 amino acids. Trimming stripped 3 bases from V and 1 base from J, with 15 bases between. CDR3 nucleotides: TGCAGTGCTAGGCCCCGGGCGGACTTGAACACCGGGGAGCTGTTTTTT. Translating gives CSARPRADLNTGELFF.

This clonotype was detected only once. The chain is built from TRBV7-3 and TRBJ2-7, with 8 bases that match TRBD1. The CDR3 contains 15 residues. Germline V gives CDR1 SGHTA, CDR2 FQGTGA. V lost 5 bases, J lost 7 bases, and 13 bases stayed unmatched. The CDR3 loop reads CASSLQGARYNEQYF. CDR3 sequence (DNA): TGTGCCAGCAGCCTTCAGGGGGCTAGGTACAATGAGCAGTACTTC. The full variable domain, completed using reference TRBV7-3 and TRBJ2-7, is GAGVSQTPSNKVTEKGKYVELRCDPISGHTALYWYRQSLGQGPEFLIYFQGTGAADDSGLPNDRFFAVRPEGSVSTLKIQRTERGDSAVYLCASSLQGARYNEQYFGPGTRLTVT.

This clonotype was seen a few times. CDR3 protein: CASRGGGQETQYF. The DNA of the CDR3 is TGCGCCAGCAGGGGGGGTGGACAAGAGACCCAGTACTTC. The chain links TRBV5-1 to TRBJ2-5; D is perhaps TRBD2 (6 bases). This CDR3 is 13 amino acids long. Deletions cut 5 bases from V and 2 bases from J, with 10 bases between. Germline V CDR1 and CDR2: SGHRS, YFSETQ.

With regard to this clonotype: The junction departs from the called germline gene at one end, perhaps through a read error. J is TRBJ1-6 and V is TRBV20-1, with 8 bases matching TRBD1. Germline CDR1 and CDR2: DFQATT and SNEGSKA (reference sequence). The CDR3 is 14 amino acids. CDR3 sequence: CSVRGQGANSPLHF. DNA of the CDR3: TGCAGTGTTAGAGGGCAGGGGGCGAATTCACCCCTCCACTTT.

This chain uses TRBV3-1 with TRBJ2-7; D might be TRBD1 (5 bases). The CDR3 contains 12 residues. V lost 3 bases to trimming and J lost 5 bases, with 8 bases between them. The germline gives CDR1 LGHDT, CDR2 YNNKEL (reference sequence). CDR3 nucleotides: TGTGCCAGCAGCCAGTGGGGCAACGAGCAGTACTTC. Translated, it gives CASSQWGNEQYF.

The table lists this clonotype with many counts. The chain employs TRBV12-3 or TRBV12-4 and TRBJ2-7; no definite D call. The V and J ends lost 2 bases and 2 bases respectively, with 1 base between them. The CDR3 loop spans 11 amino acids. CDR3 sequence reads: CASSLTYEQYF. CDR3 nucleotide sequence: TGTGCCAGCAGTTTAACCTACGAGCAGTACTTC.

The chain recombines TRBV4-1 with TRBJ1-1; 8 bases agree with TRBD1. Germline V gene data show CDR1 as MGHRA and CDR2 as YSYEKL. J gave up 5 bases and V 3 bases, and 8 bases lay outside the gene matches. This CDR3 is 15 amino acids long. Here the CDR3 DNA reads TGCGCCAGCAGCCAGAGGACAGGGCGTAGGACTGAAGCTTTCTTT. Its translation: CASSQRTGRRTEAFF.

The V and J genes are TRBV10-3 and TRBJ2-7; D possibly corresponds to TRBD2 (5 bases). The J call may be faulty, since TRBJ2-5 better matches the DNA end. CDR3 length equals 18 residues. Germline V lookup: CDR1 ENHRY, CDR2 SYGVKD. CDR3 sequence (DNA): TGTGCCATCAGTGAGTCGCGGGCGCTGGGCAGGTTCGCGGAGACCCAGTACTTC. It codes for CAISESRALGRFAETQYF.

This chain joins TRBV5-1 and TRBJ2-1; D unresolved. The V gene lost 0 bases and the J gene lost 7 bases, with 14 bases spanning the gap. The CDR3 spans 15 residues. Germline values: CDR1 SGHRS, CDR2 YFSETQ. The CDR3 DNA follows: TGCGCCAGCAGCTTGGGACTTCAACGACGGAATGAGCAGTTCTTC. Its protein product is CASSLGLQRRNEQFF.

This clonotype was recorded a few times. The rearrangement joins TRBV4-1 to TRBJ2-1, with TRBD2 matching over 10 bases. The CDR3 spans 16 residues. Losses at the gene ends were 3 bases for V and 4 bases for J; bases not matched to a gene: 6. Per germline, CDR1 MGHRA and CDR2 YSYEKL. This chain's CDR3 is CASSQKLAGFYNEQFF. Written as DNA, the CDR3 is TGCGCCAGCAGCCAGAAACTAGCGGGATTTTACAATGAGCAGTTCTTC.

The chain is built from TRBV2 and TRBJ2-7; 7 bases are shared with TRBD1. The CDR3 is 15 amino acids. The V and J ends lost 6 bases and 3 bases, in that order; junction bases with no gene match: 11. Germline V gives CDR1 SNHLY, CDR2 FYNNEI. CDR3 in DNA: TGTGCCAGCAGGGGTAGACAGGGAACGGTCTACGAGCAGTACTTC. Translated, it gives CASRGRQGTVYEQYF.

A word on this clonotype: A read error may produce the germline difference seen at one junction end. V usage is TRBV6-6 and J usage is TRBJ2-3; D is unresolved. The CDR3 loop spans 13 amino acids. Per the germline V gene, CDR1 is MNHNY and CDR2 is SVGAGI (reference sequence). The chain's CDR3 is CVSSDSSTDTQYF. The CDR3 nucleotides are TGTGTCAGCAGTGATTCATCCACAGATACGCAGTATTTT.

CDR3 sequence (DNA): TGTGCCAGCAGCTCAACCCAGGCCAGGAACACTGAAGCTTTCTTT. Its translation: CASSSTQARNTEAFF. This chain uses TRBV5-6 with TRBJ1-1; D is unclear. Germline V gives CDR1 SGHDT, CDR2 YYEEEE. Trimming stripped 3 bases from V and 1 base from J, with 13 bases between. The CDR3 consists of 15 residues.

This clonotype appeared a few times. The gene calls are TRBV4-2 and TRBJ1-4; D perhaps matches TRBD1 (6 bases). The CDR3 is made up of 19 amino acids. Between the trimmed V and J ends, which lost 4 bases and 4 bases, there was a span of 25 bases. CDR1 and CDR2 (germline): LGHNA, YNFKEQ. The CDR3 DNA sequence: TGTGCCAGCAGCCTAAGAACCTCACTTGTACAGGGACTTAATGAAAAACTGTTTTTT. Protein: CASSLRTSLVQGLNEKLFF.

This clonotype was observed a few times. V and J are TRBV7-2 and TRBJ2-3, with D maybe TRBD2 (5 bases). This CDR3 has 14 residues. CDR1 SGHTA and CDR2 FQGNSA come from the germline V gene. Trimming cost V 4 bases and J 5 bases, with 13 bases left between them. As DNA, the CDR3 is TGTGCCAGCAGCTCTAGTTTGGGGAGAGATACGCAGTATTTT. It specifies CASSSSLGRDTQYF.

The chain uses TRBV4-3 and TRBJ2-3; 10 nucleotides match TRBD2. There are 17 residues in the CDR3. Germline values: CDR1 LGHNA, CDR2 YSLEER. The J segment lost 5 bases and the V segment lost 0 bases, leaving 8 bases of the junction unmatched. The CDR3 sequence: CASSQEGSGRAGDTQYF. As DNA, the CDR3 is TGCGCCAGCAGCCAAGAGGGCAGCGGGAGGGCCGGAGATACGCAGTATTTT.

This clonotype was counted between two and nine times. The V and J genes are TRBV29-1 and TRBJ1-2; D unclear. V dropped 1 base and J dropped 8 bases, with 17 bases sitting between them. Germline values: CDR1 SQVTM, CDR2 ANQGSEA. This CDR3 contains 14 residues. This chain's CDR3 is CSVEAVRPMRGYTF. CDR3 bases: TGCAGCGTTGAAGCAGTCAGACCTATGAGGGGCTACACCTTC.

This clonotype was counted only a few times. This rearrangement joins TRBV6-5 to TRBJ1-1; D perhaps matches TRBD1 (5 bases). Germline loops: CDR1 MNHEY, CDR2 SVGAGI. The CDR3 runs to 15 residues. V lost 5 bases, J lost 3 bases, and 16 bases lay in between. The DNA of the CDR3 is TGTGCCAGCAGTCAACCCGAGAGGGGCGACACTGAAGCTTTCTTT. Protein sequence: CASSQPERGDTEAFF.

This clonotype was seen only a few times. This sequence joins TRBV12-3 or TRBV12-4 and TRBJ1-4; TRBD1 agrees at 11 bases. The CDR3 has 18 residues. V lost 3 bases to trimming and J lost 0 bases; unmatched junction nucleotides: 6. The CDR3 nucleotides read TGTGCCAGCAGTTTTCTGGACAGGGGGCGGGCAACTAATGAAAAACTGTTTTTT. This codes for CASSFLDRGRATNEKLFF.

The chain employs TRBV5-1 and TRBJ2-1, with 7 bases that match TRBD1. CDR3 size: 14 residues. Germline trimming cut 0 bases from V and 6 bases from J; bases unmatched to any gene: 3. The germline gives CDR1 SGHRS, CDR2 YFSETQ. CDR3 sequence: CASSLETGTNEQFF. The CDR3 nucleotides read TGCGCCAGCAGCTTGGAGACAGGGACCAATGAGCAGTTCTTC.

The chain uses TRBV3-1 and TRBJ1-2; TRBD1 agrees at 7 bases. Germline V lookup: CDR1 LGHDT, CDR2 YNNKEL (reference sequence). The CDR3 is 15 residues long. Unmatched junction bases numbered 6, after V lost 0 bases and J lost 5 bases. CDR3 DNA: TGTGCCAGCAGCCAAGAATGGGACAGCACATATGGCTACACCTTC. Translated, it gives CASSQEWDSTYGYTF.

This clonotype was observed many times. The J gene is TRBJ2-1, the V gene TRBV3-1; D is ambiguous. This CDR3 region has 14 residues. Germline V gives CDR1 LGHDT, CDR2 YNNKEL (reference sequence). V was trimmed by 1 base and J by 4 bases, leaving 8 bases between them. CDR3 amino acids: CASSQGQSYNEQFF. The DNA for the CDR3 is TGTGCCAGCAGCCAAGGGCAATCATACAATGAGCAGTTCTTC.

The V gene is TRBV29-1, the J gene TRBJ2-4; a possible D gene is TRBD1 (6 bases). Judging by the DNA end, TRBJ2-5 fits better; the J call may be wrong. CDR1 is SQVTM, CDR2 ANQGSEA, per germline. The CDR3 has 13 residues. The CDR3, as DNA: TGCAGCGTTAGGGACACACCAGGAGAGACCCAGTACTTC. It codes for CSVRDTPGETQYF.